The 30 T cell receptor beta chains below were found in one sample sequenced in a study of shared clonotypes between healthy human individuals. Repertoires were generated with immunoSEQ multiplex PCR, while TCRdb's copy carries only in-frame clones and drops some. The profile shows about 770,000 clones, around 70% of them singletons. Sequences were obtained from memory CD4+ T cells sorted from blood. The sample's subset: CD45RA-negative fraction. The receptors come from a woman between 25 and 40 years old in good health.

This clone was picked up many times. CDR3 sequence: CASSIQGASNTEAFF. The CDR3 nucleotides read TGTGCCAGTAGTATCCAGGGGGCTTCGAACACTGAAGCTTTCTTT. This chain connects TRBV19 to TRBJ1-1; TRBD1 aligns across 8 bases. V gave up 3 bases and J gave up 1 base; unmatched junction bases: 4. Germline CDR1 and CDR2: LNHDA and SQIVND (reference sequence). There are 15 residues in the CDR3.

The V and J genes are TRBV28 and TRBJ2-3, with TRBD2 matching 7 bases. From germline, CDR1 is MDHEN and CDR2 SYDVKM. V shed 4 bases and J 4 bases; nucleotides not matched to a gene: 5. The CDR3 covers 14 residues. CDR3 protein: CASSSTGLSDTQYF. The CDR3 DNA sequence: TGTGCCAGCAGTTCAACGGGACTATCAGATACGCAGTATTTT.

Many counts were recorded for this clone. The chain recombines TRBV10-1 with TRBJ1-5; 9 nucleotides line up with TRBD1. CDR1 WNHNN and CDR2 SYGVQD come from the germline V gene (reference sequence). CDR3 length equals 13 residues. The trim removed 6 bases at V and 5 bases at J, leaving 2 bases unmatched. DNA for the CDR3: TGCGCCAGCAGCTGGACAGGGGATCAGCCCCAGCATTTT. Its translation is CASSWTGDQPQHF.

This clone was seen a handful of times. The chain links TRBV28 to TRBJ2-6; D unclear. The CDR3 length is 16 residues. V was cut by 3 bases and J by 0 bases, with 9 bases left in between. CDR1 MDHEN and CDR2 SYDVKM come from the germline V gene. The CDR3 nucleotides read TGTGCCAGCAGTTTCCAGCGTAACTCTGGGGCCAACGTCCTGACTTTC. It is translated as CASSFQRNSGANVLTF.

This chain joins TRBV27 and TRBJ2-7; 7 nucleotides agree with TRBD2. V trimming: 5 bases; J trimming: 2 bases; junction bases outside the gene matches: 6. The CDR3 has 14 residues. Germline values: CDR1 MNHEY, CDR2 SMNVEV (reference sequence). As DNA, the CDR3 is TGTGCCAGCAGTACCACGGGGACTACCTACGAGCAGTACTTC. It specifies CASSTTGTTYEQYF.

For the CDR3, the DNA is TGTGCCAGCAGTTTTATGGTGAGCGGGGGCTACACCTTC. This encodes CASSFMVSGGYTF. The rearrangement links TRBV9 to TRBJ1-2; D remains unclear. Trimming removed 5 bases from V and 8 bases from J, with 16 bases in between. The CDR3 totals 13 residues. Germline CDR1 and CDR2: SGDLS and YYNGEE.

The CDR3, as DNA: TGTGCCATCAGGGGACCAGCGGGGACGGAAGCTTTCTTT. Protein: CAIRGPAGTEAFF. This chain links TRBV10-3 with TRBJ1-1; D may be TRBD1 (5 bases). There are 13 residues in the CDR3. CDR1 is ENHRY, CDR2 SYGVKD, per germline. The V gene lost 6 bases and the J gene lost 8 bases, with 16 bases spanning the gap.

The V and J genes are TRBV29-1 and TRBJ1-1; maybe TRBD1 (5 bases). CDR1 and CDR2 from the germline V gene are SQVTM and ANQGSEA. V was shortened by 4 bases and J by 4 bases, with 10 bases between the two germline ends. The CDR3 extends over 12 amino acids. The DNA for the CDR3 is TGCAGCGTTGGGGGGAGGGGCACTGAAGCTTTCTTT. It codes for CSVGGRGTEAFF. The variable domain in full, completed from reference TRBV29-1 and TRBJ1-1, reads SAVISQKPSRDICQRGTSLTIQCQVDSQVTMMFWYRQQPGQSLTLIATANQGSEATYESGFVIDKFPISRPNLTFSTLTVSNMSPEDSSIYLCSVGGRGTEAFFGQGTRLTVV.

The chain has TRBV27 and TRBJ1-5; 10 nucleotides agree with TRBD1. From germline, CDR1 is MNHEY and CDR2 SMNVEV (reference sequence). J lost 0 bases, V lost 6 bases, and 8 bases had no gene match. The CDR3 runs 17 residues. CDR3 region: CASSSGDRGYSNQPQHF. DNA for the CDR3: TGTGCCAGCAGCTCAGGGGACAGGGGTTATAGCAATCAGCCCCAGCATTTT.

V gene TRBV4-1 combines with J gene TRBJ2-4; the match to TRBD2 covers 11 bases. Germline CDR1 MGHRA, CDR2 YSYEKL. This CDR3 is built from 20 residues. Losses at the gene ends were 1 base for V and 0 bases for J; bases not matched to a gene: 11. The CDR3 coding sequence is TGCGCCAGCAGCCAAGGCCCCCTAGCGGGAGGTAATCTAGCCAAAAACATTCAGTACTTC. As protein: CASSQGPLAGGNLAKNIQYF.

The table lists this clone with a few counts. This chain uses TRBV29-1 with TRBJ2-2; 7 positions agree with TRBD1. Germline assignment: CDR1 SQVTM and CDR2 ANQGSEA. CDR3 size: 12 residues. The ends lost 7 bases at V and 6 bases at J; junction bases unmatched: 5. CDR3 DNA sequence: TGCAGCGCCCTCAGGGGGTCCGGGGAGCTGTTTTTT. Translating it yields CSALRGSGELFF.

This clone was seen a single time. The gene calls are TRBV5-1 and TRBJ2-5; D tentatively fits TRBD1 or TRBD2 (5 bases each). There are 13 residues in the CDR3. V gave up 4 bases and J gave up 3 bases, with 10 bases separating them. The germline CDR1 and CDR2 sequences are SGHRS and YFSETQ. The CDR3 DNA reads TGCGCCAGCAGCCTAGGGACGGAAGAGACCCAGTACTTC. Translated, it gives CASSLGTEETQYF. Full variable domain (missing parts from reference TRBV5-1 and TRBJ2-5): KAGVTQTPRYLIKTRGQQVTLSCSPISGHRSVSWYQQTPGQGLQFLFEYFSETQRNKGNFPGRFSGRQFSNSRSEMNVSTLELGDSALYLCASSLGTEETQYFGPGTRLLVL.

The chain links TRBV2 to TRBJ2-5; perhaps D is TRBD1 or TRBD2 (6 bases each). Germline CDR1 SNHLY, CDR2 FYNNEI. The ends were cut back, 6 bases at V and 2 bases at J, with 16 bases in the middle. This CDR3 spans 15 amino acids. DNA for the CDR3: TGTGCCAGCAGAAGGGGGGACCCAGGACAAGAGACCCAGTACTTC. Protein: CASRRGDPGQETQYF.

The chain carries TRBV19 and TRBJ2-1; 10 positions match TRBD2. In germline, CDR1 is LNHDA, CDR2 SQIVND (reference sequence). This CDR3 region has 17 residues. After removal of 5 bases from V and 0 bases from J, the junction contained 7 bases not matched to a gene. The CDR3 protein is CASSSGLASSSYNEQFF. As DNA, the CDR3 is TGTGCCAGTAGTTCGGGACTAGCGAGTAGCTCCTACAATGAGCAGTTCTTC. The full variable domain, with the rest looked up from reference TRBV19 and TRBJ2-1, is DGGITQSPKYLFRKEGQNVTLSCEQNLNHDAMYWYRQDPGQGLRLIYYSQIVNDFQKGDIAEGYSVSREKKESFPLTVTSAQKNPTAFYLCASSSGLASSSYNEQFFGPGTRLTVL.

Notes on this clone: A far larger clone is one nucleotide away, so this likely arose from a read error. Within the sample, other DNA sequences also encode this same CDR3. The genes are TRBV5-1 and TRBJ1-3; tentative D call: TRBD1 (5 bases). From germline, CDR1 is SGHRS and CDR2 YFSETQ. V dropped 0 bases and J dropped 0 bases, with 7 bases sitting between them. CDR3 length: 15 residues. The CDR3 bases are TGCGCCAGCAGCTTGGCGGGGGACTCTGGAAACACCATATATTTT. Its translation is CASSLAGDSGNTIYF.

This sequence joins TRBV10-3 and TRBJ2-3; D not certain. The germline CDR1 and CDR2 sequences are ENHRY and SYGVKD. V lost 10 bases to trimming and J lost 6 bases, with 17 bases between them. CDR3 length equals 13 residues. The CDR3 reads CATLSPPTDTQYF. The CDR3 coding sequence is TGTGCCACCCTATCCCCACCTACTGATACGCAGTATTTT.

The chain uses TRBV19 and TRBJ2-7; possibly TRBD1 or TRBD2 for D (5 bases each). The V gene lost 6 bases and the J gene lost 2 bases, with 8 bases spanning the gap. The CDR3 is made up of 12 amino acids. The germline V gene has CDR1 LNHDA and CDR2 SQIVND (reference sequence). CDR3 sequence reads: CASRGETYEQYF. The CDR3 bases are TGTGCCAGTAGGGGGGAAACCTACGAGCAGTACTTC.

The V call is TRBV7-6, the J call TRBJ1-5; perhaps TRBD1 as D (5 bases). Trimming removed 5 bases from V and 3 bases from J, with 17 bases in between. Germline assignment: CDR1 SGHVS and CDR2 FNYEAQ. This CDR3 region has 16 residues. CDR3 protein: CASSPRGDTHNQPQHF. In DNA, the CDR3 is TGTGCCAGCAGCCCTAGGGGAGATACCCACAATCAGCCCCAGCATTTT.

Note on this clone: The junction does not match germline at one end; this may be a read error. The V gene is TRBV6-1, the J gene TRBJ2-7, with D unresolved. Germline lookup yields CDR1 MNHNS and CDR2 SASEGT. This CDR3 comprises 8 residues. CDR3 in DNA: TGTGCCAGCAGGCAGACTTTATTC. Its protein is CASRQTLF.

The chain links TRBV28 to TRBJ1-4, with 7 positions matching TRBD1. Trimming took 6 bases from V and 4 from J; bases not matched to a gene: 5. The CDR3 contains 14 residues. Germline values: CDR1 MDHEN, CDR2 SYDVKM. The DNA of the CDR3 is TGTGCCAGCAGGGAGGGGGCCTTTAATGAAAAACTGTTTTTT. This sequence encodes CASREGAFNEKLFF. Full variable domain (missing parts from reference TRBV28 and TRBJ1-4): DVKVTQSSRYLVKRTGEKVFLECVQDMDHENMFWYRQDPGLGLRLIYFSYDVKMKEKGDIPEGYSVSREKKERFSLILESASTNQTSMYLCASREGAFNEKLFFGSGTQLSVL.

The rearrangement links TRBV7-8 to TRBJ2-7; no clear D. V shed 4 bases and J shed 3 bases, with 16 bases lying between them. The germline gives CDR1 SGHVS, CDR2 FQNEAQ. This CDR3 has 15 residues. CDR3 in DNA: TGTGCCAGCAGCTCCCAACCGACATGGGACTACGAGCAGTACTTC. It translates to CASSSQPTWDYEQYF.

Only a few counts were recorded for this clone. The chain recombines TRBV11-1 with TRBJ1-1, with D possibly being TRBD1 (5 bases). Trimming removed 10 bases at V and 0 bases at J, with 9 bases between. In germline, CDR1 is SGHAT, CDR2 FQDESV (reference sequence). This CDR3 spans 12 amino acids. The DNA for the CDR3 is TGTGCCACCAGGACATTGAACACTGAAGCTTTCTTT. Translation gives CATRTLNTEAFF.

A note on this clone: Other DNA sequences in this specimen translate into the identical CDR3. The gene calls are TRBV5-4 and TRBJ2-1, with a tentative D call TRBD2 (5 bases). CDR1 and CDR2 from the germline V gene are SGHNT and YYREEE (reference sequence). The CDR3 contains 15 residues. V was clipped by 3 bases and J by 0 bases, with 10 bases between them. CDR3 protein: CASSSGSSSYNEQFF. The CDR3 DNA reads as TGTGCCAGCAGCTCGGGGTCTAGCTCCTACAATGAGCAGTTCTTC.

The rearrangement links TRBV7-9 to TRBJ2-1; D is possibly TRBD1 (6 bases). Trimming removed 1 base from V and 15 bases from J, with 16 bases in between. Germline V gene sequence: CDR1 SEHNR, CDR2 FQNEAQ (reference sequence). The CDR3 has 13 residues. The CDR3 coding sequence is TGTGCCAGCAGCTTAGTTAACGGACAGCAACCGTTCTTC. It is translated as CASSLVNGQQPFF.

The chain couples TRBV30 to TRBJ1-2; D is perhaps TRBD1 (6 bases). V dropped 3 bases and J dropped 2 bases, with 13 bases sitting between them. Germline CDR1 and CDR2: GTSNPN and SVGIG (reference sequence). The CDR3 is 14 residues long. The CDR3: CAWSGRGANYGYTF. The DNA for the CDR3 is TGTGCCTGGAGCGGCAGGGGAGCGAACTATGGCTACACCTTC.

CDR3 in amino acids: CAWSLSRVTEAFF. DNA of the CDR3: TGTGCCTGGAGTTTGTCCCGGGTCACTGAAGCTTTCTTT. This rearrangement joins TRBV30 to TRBJ1-1, with D unresolved. V was cut by 2 bases and J by 4 bases, with 11 bases left in between. This CDR3 is 13 amino acids long. CDR1 GTSNPN and CDR2 SVGIG come from the germline V gene (reference sequence).

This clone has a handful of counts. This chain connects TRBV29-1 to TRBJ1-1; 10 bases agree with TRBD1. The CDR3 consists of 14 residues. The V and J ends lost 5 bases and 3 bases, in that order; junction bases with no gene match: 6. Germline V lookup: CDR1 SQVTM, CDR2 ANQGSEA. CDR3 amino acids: CSVRTGGLDTEAFF. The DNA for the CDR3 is TGCAGCGTTCGGACAGGGGGTTTGGACACTGAAGCTTTCTTT.

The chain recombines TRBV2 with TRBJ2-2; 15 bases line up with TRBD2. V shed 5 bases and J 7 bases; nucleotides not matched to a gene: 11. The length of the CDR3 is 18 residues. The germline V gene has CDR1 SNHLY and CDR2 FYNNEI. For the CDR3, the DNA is TGTGCCAGCAGTCTGGGACTAGCGGGAGGACCGAGCAGCGGGGAGCTGTTTTTT. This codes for CASSLGLAGGPSSGELFF.

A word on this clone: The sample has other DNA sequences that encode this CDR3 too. The DNA for the CDR3 is TGCAGCGTTGGTGTGTCAACCTACGAGCAGTACTTC. This translates into CSVGVSTYEQYF. The gene calls are TRBV29-1 and TRBJ2-7; D is ambiguous. The ends were cut back, 4 bases at V and 2 bases at J, with 9 bases in the middle. Germline CDR1 is SQVTM and CDR2 is ANQGSEA. The CDR3 extends over 12 amino acids.

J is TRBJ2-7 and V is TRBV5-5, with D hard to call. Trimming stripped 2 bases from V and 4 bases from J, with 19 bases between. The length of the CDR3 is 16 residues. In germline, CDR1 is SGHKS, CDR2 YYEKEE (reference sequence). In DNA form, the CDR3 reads TGTGCCAGCAGCTTTGCCTCTCTGCGGACCCTTTACGAGCAGTACTTC. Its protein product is CASSFASLRTLYEQYF.